The 22 T cell receptor beta chains in this list originate from one sample, sequenced in a study of T cells after yellow fever vaccination. TCRdb redid the calling of the 5' RACE reads with MiXCR, one entry per CDR3 protein. The sample has about 160,000 distinct CDR3 sequences, around 7% seen once. The sequences come from CD4+ T cells sorted from PBMCs, collected 5 days after the first yellow fever vaccination. Receptor source: a man aged 18-30 years who received the YFV17D yellow fever vaccine.

V gene TRBV19 combines with J gene TRBJ2-6; possibly TRBD1 for D (6 bases). The ends were cut back, 4 bases at V and 2 bases at J, with 12 bases in the middle. The CDR3 contains 16 residues. The germline gives CDR1 LNHDA, CDR2 SQIVND (reference sequence). The CDR3 spells CASSKLQGTGANVLTF. The CDR3 nucleotides read TGTGCCAGTAGTAAGCTCCAGGGGACTGGGGCCAACGTCCTGACTTTC.

This clonotype was seen more than once but under ten times. The chain recombines TRBV5-1 with TRBJ2-3; tentatively, D is TRBD1 or TRBD2 (5 bases each). CDR3 length: 16 amino acids. Germline loops: CDR1 SGHRS, CDR2 YFSETQ. Trimming took off 4 bases at V and 0 bases at J, with 15 bases between the two ends. CDR3 loop: CASSAWGRSSTDTQYF. The DNA for the CDR3 is TGCGCCAGCAGCGCCTGGGGACGGTCTAGCACAGATACGCAGTATTTT.

This clonotype came up many times. V gene TRBV11-2 combines with J gene TRBJ2-2; TRBD2 matches 7 bases. The CDR3 is 15 residues long. V shed 5 bases and J 1 base; nucleotides not matched to a gene: 4. Germline CDR1 reads SGHAT; CDR2 reads FQNNGV. CDR3 residues: CASSRGTMNTGELFF. DNA for the CDR3: TGTGCCAGCAGCCGTGGGACTATGAACACCGGGGAGCTGTTTTTT.

Regarding this clonotype: One base away lies a much larger clone, so this may be a sequencing read error. This chain joins TRBV4-3 and TRBJ2-2; D uncertain. The CDR3 sequence is 18 residues long. Trimming removed 0 bases at V and 7 bases at J, with 21 bases between. Per germline, CDR1 LGHNA and CDR2 YSLEER. The CDR3 loop reads CASSQESWRPMFNGELFF. CDR3 in DNA: TGCGCCAGCAGCCAAGAGAGTTGGAGACCCATGTTCAACGGGGAGCTGTTTTTT.

The chain links TRBV19 to TRBJ1-1, with 7 positions matching TRBD1. The CDR3 covers 14 residues. Unmatched junction bases numbered 3, after V lost 4 bases and J lost 1 base. The germline V gene has CDR1 LNHDA and CDR2 SQIVND (reference sequence). The CDR3 is CASSRDSRNTEAFF. The CDR3 coding sequence is TGTGCCAGTAGTAGGGACAGTCGGAACACTGAAGCTTTCTTT. Looking up the rest from reference TRBV19 and TRBJ1-1 gives the full variable domain: DGGITQSPKYLFRKEGQNVTLSCEQNLNHDAMYWYRQDPGQGLRLIYYSQIVNDFQKGDIAEGYSVSREKKESFPLTVTSAQKNPTAFYLCASSRDSRNTEAFFGQGTRLTVV.

This clonotype has a count of ten or more. This chain connects TRBV5-1 to TRBJ1-1; 8 bases line up with TRBD1. Germline CDR1 reads SGHRS; CDR2 reads YFSETQ. V lost 0 bases to trimming and J lost 7 bases; unmatched junction nucleotides: 2. There are 13 residues in the CDR3. The CDR3 region is CASSLGQGSEAFF. CDR3 coding DNA: TGCGCCAGCAGCTTGGGACAGGGGAGTGAAGCTTTCTTT.

There are a few counts of this clonotype. J is TRBJ2-5 and V is TRBV20-1; possible D gene TRBD2, 6 bases. Germline-derived CDR1 and CDR2 are DFQATT and SNEGSKA (reference sequence). With 4 bases removed from V and 9 bases from J, the gap between germline ends came to 24 bases. The CDR3 has 15 residues. CDR3 loop: CSATPPGVTWESQYF. In DNA form, the CDR3 reads TGCAGTGCTACCCCACCGGGGGTCACCTGGGAGTCCCAGTACTTC.

This clonotype was picked up many times. The J gene is TRBJ2-3, the V gene TRBV27; D is undetermined. Deletions cut 3 bases from V and 0 bases from J, with 10 bases between. Looked up from germline, CDR1 is MNHEY and CDR2 is SMNVEV (reference sequence). CDR3 length: 15 amino acids. CDR3 sequence: CASSFKGASTDTQYF. The CDR3 bases are TGTGCCAGCAGTTTTAAGGGCGCTAGCACAGATACGCAGTATTTT.

Points on this clonotype: A much bigger clone sits one base away, suggesting this may be a read error. The J gene is TRBJ2-4, the V gene TRBV18; 10 nucleotides line up with TRBD2. The germline V gene encodes CDR1 KGHSH and CDR2 LQKENI. CDR3 length: 17 residues. The CDR3 reads CASPPTSGALAKNIQYF. The DNA for the CDR3 is TGTGCCAGCCCACCCACTAGCGGGGCTCTAGCCAAAAACATTCAGTACTTC. The whole variable domain, remainder taken from reference TRBV18 and TRBJ2-4, is NAGVMQNPRHLVRRRGQEARLRCSPMKGHSHVYWYRQLPEEGLKFMVYLQKENIIDESGMPKERFSAEFPKEGPSILRIQQVVRGDSAAYFCASPPTSGALAKNIQYFGAGTRLSVL.

This clonotype was found many times. The chain employs TRBV10-1 and TRBJ2-7; D is uncertain. Germline V gene sequence: CDR1 WNHNN, CDR2 SYGVQD (reference sequence). V dropped 4 bases and J dropped 5 bases, with 9 bases sitting between them. This CDR3 region has 12 residues. Here the CDR3 reads CASSGNRNEQYF. For the CDR3, the DNA is TGCGCCAGCAGTGGTAACCGAAACGAGCAGTACTTC.

The chain is built from TRBV4-2 and TRBJ2-1; D tentatively reads TRBD1 or TRBD2 (5 bases each). This CDR3 comprises 15 residues. Per germline, CDR1 LGHNA and CDR2 YNFKEQ. V was cut by 2 bases and J by 10 bases, with 18 bases left in between. CDR3 DNA: TGTGCCAGCAGCCAACTCCCGCTAGCCACAGGCGAGCAGTTCTTC. This translates into CASSQLPLATGEQFF.

With regard to this clonotype: This sequence may be a read error, since a much larger clone differs from it by one base. This chain links TRBV7-2 with TRBJ2-5, with D perhaps TRBD2 (5 bases). This CDR3 is built from 15 residues. The V gene's germline CDR1 is SGHTA and CDR2 FQGNSA. The CDR3 spells CASSSRVEAKDTQYF. The CDR3 DNA is TGTGCCAGCAGCTCGCGGGTCGAAGCTAAAGATACCCAGTACTTC. Full variable domain (rest looked up from reference TRBV7-2 and TRBJ2-5): GAGVSQSPSNKVTEKGKDVELRCDPISGHTALYWYRQSLGQGLEFLIYFQGNSAPDKSGLPSDRFSAERTGGSVSTLTIQRTQQEDSAVYLCASSSRVEAKDTQYFGPGTRLLVL.

This clonotype has more than one count but fewer than ten. The chain uses TRBV5-1 and TRBJ2-2; 10 nucleotides agree with TRBD2. This CDR3 is built from 17 residues. CDR1 is SGHRS, CDR2 YFSETQ, per germline. The V segment lost 0 bases and the J segment 7 bases; nucleotides outside the gene matches: 9. CDR3 protein: CASSLEVLAGTHGELFF. In nucleotides, the CDR3 is TGCGCCAGCAGCTTGGAGGTACTAGCGGGGACTCACGGGGAGCTGTTTTTT.

This clonotype appeared many times. The genes are TRBV20-1 and TRBJ2-1; 8 bases map to TRBD1. The V and J ends lost 1 base and 0 bases, in that order; junction bases with no gene match: 8. The germline V gene encodes CDR1 DFQATT and CDR2 SNEGSKA (reference sequence). The CDR3 consists of 17 residues. The CDR3 DNA reads as TGCAGTGCTAGAGGTCAGGGGGCGAGGAGCTCCTACAATGAGCAGTTCTTC. It specifies CSARGQGARSSYNEQFF.

This clonotype has only a few counts. The chain uses TRBV20-1 and TRBJ2-1; 8 nucleotides align to TRBD2. V was clipped by 0 bases and J by 9 bases; unmatched bases: 7. Germline V CDR1 and CDR2: DFQATT, SNEGSKA (reference sequence). The CDR3 extends over 14 amino acids. CDR3 amino acids: CSARDTGGLSEQFF. CDR3 nucleotide sequence: TGCAGTGCTAGAGACACGGGGGGGCTTAGTGAGCAGTTCTTC.

This clonotype was seen at least ten times. The chain joins TRBV7-3 to TRBJ2-1; D uncertain. The CDR3 totals 15 residues. Germline CDR1 SGHTA, CDR2 FQGTGA. Trimming stripped 3 bases from V and 0 bases from J, with 9 bases between. The CDR3 here is CASSLEFSSYNEQFF. CDR3 in DNA: TGTGCCAGCAGCTTGGAGTTTAGCTCCTACAATGAGCAGTTCTTC.

A note on this clonotype: This may be a read error: a much more frequent sequence differs by one nucleotide. V and J are TRBV24-1 and TRBJ2-5; D possibly matches TRBD1 or TRBD2 (6 bases each). CDR3 length: 14 amino acids. Germline loops: CDR1 KGHDR, CDR2 SFDVKD. The CDR3 bases are TGTGCCACCAGTAAGACCGGGGGCCAAGACACCCAGTACTTC. It yields the protein CATSKTGGQDTQYF.

This clonotype was seen more than once but under ten times. This rearrangement joins TRBV3-1 to TRBJ2-5; either TRBD1 or TRBD2 may fit D (5 bases each). The CDR3 contains 16 residues. Germline CDR1 is LGHDT and CDR2 is YNNKEL (reference sequence). Trimming removed 2 bases from V and 2 bases from J, with 15 bases in between. This CDR3 is CASSQSGREGQETQYF. The CDR3 DNA is TGTGCCAGCAGCCAATCGGGACGGGAAGGGCAAGAGACCCAGTACTTC.

J is TRBJ2-7 and V is TRBV20-1, with D maybe TRBD1 (6 bases). The CDR3 is made up of 14 amino acids. CDR1 is DFQATT, CDR2 SNEGSKA, per germline (reference sequence). V shed 3 bases and J shed 3 bases, with 15 bases lying between them. The CDR3 region has the DNA TGCAGTGCTAGTCTCAGGGGCAATAACTACGAGCAGTACTTC. Protein sequence: CSASLRGNNYEQYF.

This clonotype was observed a handful of times. This chain connects TRBV5-1 to TRBJ2-1, with D tentatively TRBD2 (6 bases). Germline V gives CDR1 SGHRS, CDR2 YFSETQ. Trimming took 6 bases from V and 5 from J, leaving 18 bases between them. The CDR3 is 15 amino acids. CDR3 nucleotides: TGCGCCAGCAAGAGACTACTAGCCGTCGACAATGAGCAGTTCTTC. This translates into CASKRLLAVDNEQFF.

The chain combines TRBV5-4 with TRBJ2-5; the D gene is possibly TRBD2 (6 bases). CDR1 is SGHNT, CDR2 YYREEE, per germline (reference sequence). The CDR3 covers 15 residues. With 0 bases removed from V and 5 bases from J, the gap between germline ends came to 14 bases. CDR3 bases: TGTGCCAGCAGCTTGGCAAGTGGGGGGTCGGAGACCCAGTACTTC. This sequence encodes CASSLASGGSETQYF. The variable domain in full, with the rest retrieved from reference TRBV5-4 and TRBJ2-5, is ETGVTQSPTHLIKTRGQQVTLRCSSQSGHNTVSWYQQALGQGPQFIFQYYREEENGRGNFPPRFSGLQFPNYSSELNVNALELDDSALYLCASSLASGGSETQYFGPGTRLLVL.

Comment on this clonotype: This could be a read error, since a much larger clone is one nucleotide away. The chain combines TRBV20-1 with TRBJ2-2; 8 bases are shared with TRBD2. Per germline, CDR1 DFQATT and CDR2 SNEGSKA (reference sequence). This CDR3 contains 13 residues. CDR3 nucleotide sequence: TGCAGTGCTAGGCGGGGGGACACCGTGGAGCTGTTTTTT. This encodes CSARRGDTVELFF.